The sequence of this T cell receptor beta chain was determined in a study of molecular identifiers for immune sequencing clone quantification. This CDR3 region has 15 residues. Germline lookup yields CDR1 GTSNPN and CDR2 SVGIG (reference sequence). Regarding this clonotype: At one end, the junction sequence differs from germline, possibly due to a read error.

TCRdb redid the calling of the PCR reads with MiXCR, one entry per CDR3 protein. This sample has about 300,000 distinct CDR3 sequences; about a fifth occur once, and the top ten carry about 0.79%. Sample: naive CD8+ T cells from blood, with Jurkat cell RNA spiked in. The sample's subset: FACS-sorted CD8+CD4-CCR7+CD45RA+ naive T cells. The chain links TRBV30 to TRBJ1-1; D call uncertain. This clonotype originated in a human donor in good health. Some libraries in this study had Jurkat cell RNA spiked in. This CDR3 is CAWSPARGSNAEAFF. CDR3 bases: TGTGCCTGGAGTCCTGCTCGGGGATCGAACGCTGAAGCTTTCTTT.